This T cell receptor beta chain is drawn from a study of blood T cell repertoires in COVID-19. The length of the CDR3 is 16 residues. V dropped 5 bases and J dropped 0; count of bases not matched to a gene: 3. CDR1 is KGHDR and CDR2 is SFDVKD in the germline V gene. The table came from immunoSEQ multiplex PCR; TCRdb's copy has only in-frame clones and leaves some out. The sample lists roughly 200,000 clones, around 83% occurring once. Participant reports of clinical history set cohort assignment. The sequencing input was PBMCs or T cells enriched from blood (not recorded which). The sequence was collected from a woman aged 40 to 50 in a cohort exposed to, infected with or recovered from COVID-19 (not recorded which). This rearrangement joins TRBV24-1 to TRBJ1-5; 10 bases line up with TRBD1. CDR3 in amino acids: CATSAGTGVSNQPQHF. The CDR3 coding sequence is TGTGCCACCAGTGCCGGGACAGGGGTTAGCAATCAGCCCCAGCATTTT.